Sequencing of this TCR beta chain was carried out in a study of blood T cell repertoires in COVID-19. V gave up 5 bases and J gave up 1 base, with 13 bases separating them. The CDR3 extends over 15 amino acids. Germline V lookup: CDR1 SGHTA, CDR2 FQGNSA. This clone was seen a handful of times. Libraries were prepared by immunoSEQ multiplex PCR; TCRdb keeps only in-frame clonotypes and omits some of them. The table lists more than 75,000 clones, 65% to 90% of them singletons. The TCR was taken from a woman older than 75 with active or convalescent COVID-19. The sample consisted of peripheral blood. The J gene is TRBJ2-3, the V gene TRBV7-2; tentatively, D is TRBD1 (6 bases). The DNA of the CDR3 is TGTGCCAGCAGCCCCATGGCAGGGGGCACAGATACGCAGTATTTT. Protein: CASSPMAGGTDTQYF.